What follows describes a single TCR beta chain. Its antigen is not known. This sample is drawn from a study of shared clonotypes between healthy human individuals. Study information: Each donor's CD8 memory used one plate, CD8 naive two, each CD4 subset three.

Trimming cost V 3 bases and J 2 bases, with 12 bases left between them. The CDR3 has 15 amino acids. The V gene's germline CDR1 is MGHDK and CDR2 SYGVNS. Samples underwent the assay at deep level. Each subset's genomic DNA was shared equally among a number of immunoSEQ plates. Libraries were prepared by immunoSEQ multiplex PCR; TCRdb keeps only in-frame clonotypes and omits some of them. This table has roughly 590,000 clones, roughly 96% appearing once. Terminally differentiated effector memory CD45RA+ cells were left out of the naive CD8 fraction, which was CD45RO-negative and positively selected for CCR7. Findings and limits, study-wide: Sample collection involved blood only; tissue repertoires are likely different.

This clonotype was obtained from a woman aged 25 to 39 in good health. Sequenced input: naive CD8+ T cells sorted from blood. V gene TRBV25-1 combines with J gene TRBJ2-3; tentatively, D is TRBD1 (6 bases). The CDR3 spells CASSDLDRSTDTQYF. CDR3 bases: TGTGCCAGCAGTGACCTGGACAGATCCACAGATACGCAGTATTTT.